This T cell receptor beta chain is from a study of identical twins. The study, taken as a whole, reports: Sharing of beta out-of-frame sequences by twins showed a weaker excess. Part of the zero-insertion signal could reflect confounding by invariant MAIT and iNKT cells.

Comment on this clonotype: What it binds is unknown.

TCRdb recomputed calls from the 5' RACE reads with MiXCR, one row per CDR3 protein. The table records 250,000 to 300,000 distinct CDR3 sequences, 6.5% to 9.5% of them present only once. The CDR3 has 14 residues. V shed 1 base, J shed 4 bases, and the junction held 4 bases outside the gene matches. CDR1 is SEHNR and CDR2 is FQNEAQ in the germline V gene (reference sequence). These data were likewise used in another study, on yellow fever vaccine responses in identical twins.

The source of this sequence is a woman aged 18 to 35 in good health. The V gene is TRBV7-9, the J gene TRBJ2-7; 7 nucleotides match TRBD1. Sequenced input: CD8+ T cells sorted from blood. The CDR3 nucleotides read TGTGCCAGCAGCTTAGAGGGCAGGGGGTACGAGCAGTACTTC. This codes for CASSLEGRGYEQYF.